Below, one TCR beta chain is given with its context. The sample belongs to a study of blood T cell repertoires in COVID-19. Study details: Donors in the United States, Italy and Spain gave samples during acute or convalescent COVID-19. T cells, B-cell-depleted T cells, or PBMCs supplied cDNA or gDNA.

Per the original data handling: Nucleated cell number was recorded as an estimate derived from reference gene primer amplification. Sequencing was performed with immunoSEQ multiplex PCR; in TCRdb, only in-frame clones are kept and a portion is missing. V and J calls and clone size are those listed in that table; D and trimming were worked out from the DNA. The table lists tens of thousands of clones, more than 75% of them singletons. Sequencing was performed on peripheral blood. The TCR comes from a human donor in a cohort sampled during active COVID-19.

In DNA form, the CDR3 reads TGTGCCAGCTCACCCCGGGCCCGTTCGAGGGACACTGAAGCTTTCTTT. It translates to CASSPRARSRDTEAFF. The chain carries TRBV18 and TRBJ1-1; D unclear. The germline V gene has CDR1 KGHSH and CDR2 LQKENI. The CDR3 has 16 amino acids. V was shortened by 3 bases and J by 3 bases, with 17 bases between the two germline ends.